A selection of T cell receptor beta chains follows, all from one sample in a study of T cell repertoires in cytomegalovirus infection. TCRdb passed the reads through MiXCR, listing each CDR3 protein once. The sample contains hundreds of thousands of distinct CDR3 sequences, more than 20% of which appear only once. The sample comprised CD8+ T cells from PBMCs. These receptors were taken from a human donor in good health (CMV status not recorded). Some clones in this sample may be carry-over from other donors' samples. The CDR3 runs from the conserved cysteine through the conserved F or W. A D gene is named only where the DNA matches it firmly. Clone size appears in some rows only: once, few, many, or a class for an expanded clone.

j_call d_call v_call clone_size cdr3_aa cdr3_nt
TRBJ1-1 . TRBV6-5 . CASSYSGADTEAFF TGTGCCAGCAGTTACTCGGGCGCGGACACTGAAGCTTTCTTT
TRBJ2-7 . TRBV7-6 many CASSLAPEEPVLHEQYF TGTGCCAGCAGCTTAGCGCCTGAGGAACCTGTTCTCCACGAGCAGTACTTC
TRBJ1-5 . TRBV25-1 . CASRRDKQVSNQPQHF TGTGCCAGCAGGAGAGATAAACAGGTTAGCAATCAGCCCCAGCATTTT
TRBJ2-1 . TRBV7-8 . CASSSRAYNEQFF TGTGCCAGCAGCTCCCGGGCCTACAATGAGCAGTTCTTC
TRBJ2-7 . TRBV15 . CATSPGLYEQYF TGTGCCACCAGCCCAGGGCTCTACGAGCAGTACTTC
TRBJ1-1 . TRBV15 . CATSRPRGRLNTEAFF TGTGCCACCAGCAGACCCCGGGGCAGACTGAACACTGAAGCTTTCTTT
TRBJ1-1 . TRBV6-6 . CASGLSRNTEAFF TGTGCCAGCGGGCTGTCGAGAAACACTGAAGCTTTCTTT
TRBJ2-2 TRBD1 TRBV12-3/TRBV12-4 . CVSSIQTPTGLDTGELFF TGTGTCAGCAGTATCCAAACACCGACAGGGTTGGACACCGGGGAGCTGTTTTTT
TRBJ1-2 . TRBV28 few CAGKSNIEALSDYGYTF TGTGCCGGAAAGAGTAATATAGAAGCCCTTTCTGACTATGGCTACACCTTC
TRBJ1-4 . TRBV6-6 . CASSYLTQRGEKLFF TGTGCCAGCAGTTACCTGACACAGAGGGGTGAAAAACTGTTTTTT
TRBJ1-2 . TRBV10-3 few CAIRQIQFTSPTNYGYTF TGTGCCATCAGGCAGATCCAATTTACCTCCCCTACTAACTATGGCTACACCTTC
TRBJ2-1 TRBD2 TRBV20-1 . CSANQRGLIISYNEQFF TGCAGTGCCAATCAGCGGGGCCTGATTATTTCCTACAATGAGCAGTTCTTC
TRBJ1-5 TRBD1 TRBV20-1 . CSGTGGRGSNQPQHF TGCAGTGGGACAGGGGGCAGAGGTAGCAATCAGCCCCAGCATTTT
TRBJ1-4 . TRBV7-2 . CASSVDWNEKLFF TGTGCCAGCAGCGTTGACTGGAATGAAAAACTGTTTTTT
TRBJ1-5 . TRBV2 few CASTVGSNQPQHF TGTGCCAGCACTGTTGGGTCGAACCAGCCCCAGCATTTT
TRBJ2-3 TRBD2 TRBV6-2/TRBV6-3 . CASSKSGVTDTQYF TGTGCCAGCTCCAAAAGCGGGGTAACAGATACGCAGTATTTT
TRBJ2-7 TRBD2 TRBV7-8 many CASSLEGRGYEQYF TGTGCCAGCAGCTTAGAGGGGCGGGGGTACGAGCAGTACTTC
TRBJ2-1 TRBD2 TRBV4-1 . CASSQEAGGPSSYNEQFF TGCGCCAGCAGCCAAGAAGCGGGGGGCCCGAGCTCCTACAATGAGCAGTTCTTC
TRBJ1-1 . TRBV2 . CASSEWYLASTEAFF TGTGCCAGCAGTGAATGGTACTTGGCGAGCACTGAAGCTTTCTTT
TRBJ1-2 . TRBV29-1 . CSVDSGGATSGYTF TGCAGCGTTGATTCGGGGGGTGCGACTTCTGGCTACACCTTC
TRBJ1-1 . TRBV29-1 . CSALTPEAFF TGCAGCGCCCTGACCCCTGAAGCTTTCTTT
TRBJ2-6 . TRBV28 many CASSPLLREPTGANVLTF TGTGCCAGCAGCCCCCTTTTACGGGAACCTACTGGGGCCAACGTCCTGACTTTC
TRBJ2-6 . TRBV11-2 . CASSRVLDVLTF TGTGCCAGCAGCCGCGTCCTGGACGTCCTGACTTTC
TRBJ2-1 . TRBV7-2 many CASSEGDEQFF TGTGCCAGCAGCGAGGGGGATGAGCAGTTCTTC
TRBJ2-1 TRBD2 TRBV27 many CASSEPGLAGGNEQFF TGTGCCAGCAGTGAACCGGGACTAGCGGGGGGGAATGAGCAGTTCTTC
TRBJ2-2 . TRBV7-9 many CASSLAVPHTNTGELFF TGTGCCAGCAGCTTAGCTGTGCCGCACACGAACACCGGGGAGCTGTTTTTT
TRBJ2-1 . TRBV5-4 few CASRDGLPDNEQFF TGTGCCAGCAGGGACGGGTTGCCGGACAATGAGCAGTTCTTC
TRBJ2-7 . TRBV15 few CATSRARGPRSSYEQYF TGTGCCACCAGCAGAGCTCGGGGACCCAGGAGCTCCTACGAGCAGTACTTC
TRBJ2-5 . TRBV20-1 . CSASDSDRQETQYF TGCAGTGCTAGTGATTCTGACAGGCAAGAGACCCAGTACTTC
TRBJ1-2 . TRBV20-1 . CSAPPSTDSYGYTF TGCAGTGCTCCCCCATCGACCGACTCCTATGGCTACACCTTC
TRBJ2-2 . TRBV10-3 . CAINEEVTGELFF TGTGCCATCAACGAGGAGGTCACCGGGGAGCTGTTTTTT
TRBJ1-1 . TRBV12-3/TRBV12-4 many CASTPPGNTEAFF TGTGCCAGCACCCCCCCGGGCAACACTGAAGCTTTCTTT
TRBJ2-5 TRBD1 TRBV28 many CASRPNTGEETQYF TGTGCCAGCAGACCCAACACAGGGGAAGAGACCCAGTACTTC
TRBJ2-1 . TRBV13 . CASSLGRGRDEQFF TGTGCCAGCAGCTTAGGCAGGGGCAGGGATGAGCAGTTCTTC
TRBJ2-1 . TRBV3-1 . CASSQGSPYEQFF TGTGCCAGCAGCCAAGGATCGCCTTATGAGCAGTTCTTC
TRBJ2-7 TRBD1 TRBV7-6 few CASSLAGGPGQGYEQYF TGTGCCAGCAGCTTAGCGGGGGGGCCGGGACAGGGATACGAGCAGTACTTC
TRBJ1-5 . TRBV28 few CASSPPTDQHQPQHF TGTGCCAGCAGCCCCCCCACGGACCAACATCAGCCCCAGCATTTT
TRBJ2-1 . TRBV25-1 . CASSDGPLEGPEQFF TGTGCCAGCAGTGACGGGCCCCTAGAGGGACCCGAGCAGTTCTTC
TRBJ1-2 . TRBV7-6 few CASSTTANYGYTF TGTGCCAGCAGCACGACAGCTAACTATGGCTACACCTTC
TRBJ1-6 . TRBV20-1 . CSASSFDGILLHF TGCAGTGCTAGTAGTTTCGACGGAATTCTCCTCCACTTT
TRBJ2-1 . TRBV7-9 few CASSYPASNNEQFF TGTGCCAGCAGTTATCCCGCCAGTAACAATGAGCAGTTCTTC
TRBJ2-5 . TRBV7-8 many CASSLGAYQETQYF TGTGCCAGCAGCTTAGGGGCGTACCAAGAGACCCAGTACTTC
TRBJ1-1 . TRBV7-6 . CASSPRDRTYTEAFF TGTGCCAGCAGCCCCCGAGACAGGACATACACTGAAGCTTTCTTT
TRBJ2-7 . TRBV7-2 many CASSRAPYEQYF TGTGCCAGCAGCCGTGCGCCCTACGAGCAGTACTTC
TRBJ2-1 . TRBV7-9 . CASSLKYVDEQFF TGTGCCAGCAGCTTAAAGTACGTGGATGAGCAGTTCTTC
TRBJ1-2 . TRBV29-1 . CSVEGPRPEGSFNYGYTF TGCAGCGTTGAAGGGCCCCGCCCGGAGGGCTCGTTTAACTATGGCTACACCTTC
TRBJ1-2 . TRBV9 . CASSVASVSVDSGGYTF TGTGCCAGCAGCGTAGCTTCTGTGTCTGTCGATTCTGGGGGCTACACCTTC
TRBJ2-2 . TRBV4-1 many CASSQETGELFF TGCGCCAGCAGCCAAGAAACCGGGGAGCTGTTTTTT
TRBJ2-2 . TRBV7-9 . CASSLGSELFF TGTGCCAGCAGCCTAGGATCCGAGCTGTTTTTT
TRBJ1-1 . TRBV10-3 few CAISEDSPNTEAFF TGTGCCATCAGTGAGGACAGCCCGAACACTGAAGCTTTCTTT
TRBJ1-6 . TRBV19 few CASRSGNSPLHF TGTGCCAGTAGGTCGGGTAATTCACCCCTCCACTTT
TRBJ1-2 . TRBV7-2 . CANSLAGGRGYTF TGTGCCAACAGCTTAGCGGGGGGGCGAGGCTACACCTTC
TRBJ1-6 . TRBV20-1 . CSAVTGNGYNSPLHF TGCAGTGCTGTGACAGGCAACGGTTATAATTCACCCCTCCACTTT
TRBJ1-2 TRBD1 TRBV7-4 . CASSSIPDRCGYTF TGTGCCAGCAGCTCTATACCGGACAGGTGCGGCTACACCTTC
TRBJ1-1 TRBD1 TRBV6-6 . CASSHRTGGDTEAFF TGTGCCAGCAGCCATCGGACAGGGGGGGACACTGAAGCTTTCTTT
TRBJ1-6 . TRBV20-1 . CSAPGPNNSPLHF TGCAGTGCCCCGGGACCAAATAATTCACCCCTCCACTTT
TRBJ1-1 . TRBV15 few CATSRYPSEAFF TGTGCCACCAGCAGATACCCGAGTGAAGCTTTCTTT
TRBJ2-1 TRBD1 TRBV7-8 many CASSLRTGIIYESPYNEQFF TGTGCCAGCAGCTTAAGGACAGGGATAATTTACGAATCCCCCTACAATGAGCAGTTCTTC
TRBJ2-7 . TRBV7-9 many CASSLTGTFDEQYF TGTGCCAGCAGCTTAACAGGGACGTTTGACGAGCAGTACTTC
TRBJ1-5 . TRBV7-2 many CASSFTGTFQPQHF TGTGCCAGCAGCTTCACCGGGACGTTTCAGCCCCAGCATTTT